This record covers a single TCR beta chain. The protocol was immunoSEQ multiplex PCR, while the TCRdb copy is restricted to in-frame clones and leaves out a portion. The sample shows 35,000 to 50,000 clones, about nine tenths of them seen only once. The data belong to a study of T cell changes during pregnancy in multiple sclerosis. Trimming stripped 5 bases from V and 2 bases from J, with 4 bases between. CDR3 length equals 11 residues. Germline V gene data show CDR1 as SGHVS and CDR2 as FQNEAQ. V and J are TRBV7-8 and TRBJ2-7; D remains ambiguous. This material consisted of CD4+ T cells from peripheral blood mononuclear cells, taken in the second trimester of pregnancy. The receptor was isolated from a female donor with multiple sclerosis, enrolled in a pregnancy study. CDR3 nucleotides: TGTGCCAGCAGCCCCACCTACGAGCAGTACTTC. It yields the protein CASSPTYEQYF.